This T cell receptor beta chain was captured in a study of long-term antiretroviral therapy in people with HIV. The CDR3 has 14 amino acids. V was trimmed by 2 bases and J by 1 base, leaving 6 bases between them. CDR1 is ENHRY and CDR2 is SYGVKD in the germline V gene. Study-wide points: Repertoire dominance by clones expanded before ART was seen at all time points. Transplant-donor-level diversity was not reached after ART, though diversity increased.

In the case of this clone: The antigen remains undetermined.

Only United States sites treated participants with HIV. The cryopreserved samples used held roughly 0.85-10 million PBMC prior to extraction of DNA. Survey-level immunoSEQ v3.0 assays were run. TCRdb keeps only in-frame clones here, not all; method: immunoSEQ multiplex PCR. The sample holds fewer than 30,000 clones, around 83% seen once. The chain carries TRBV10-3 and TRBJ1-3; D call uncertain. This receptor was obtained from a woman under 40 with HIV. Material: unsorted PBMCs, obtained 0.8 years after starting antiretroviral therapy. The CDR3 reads CAISESKSGNTIYF. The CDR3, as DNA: TGTGCCATCAGTGAGAGCAAGTCTGGAAACACCATATATTTT.